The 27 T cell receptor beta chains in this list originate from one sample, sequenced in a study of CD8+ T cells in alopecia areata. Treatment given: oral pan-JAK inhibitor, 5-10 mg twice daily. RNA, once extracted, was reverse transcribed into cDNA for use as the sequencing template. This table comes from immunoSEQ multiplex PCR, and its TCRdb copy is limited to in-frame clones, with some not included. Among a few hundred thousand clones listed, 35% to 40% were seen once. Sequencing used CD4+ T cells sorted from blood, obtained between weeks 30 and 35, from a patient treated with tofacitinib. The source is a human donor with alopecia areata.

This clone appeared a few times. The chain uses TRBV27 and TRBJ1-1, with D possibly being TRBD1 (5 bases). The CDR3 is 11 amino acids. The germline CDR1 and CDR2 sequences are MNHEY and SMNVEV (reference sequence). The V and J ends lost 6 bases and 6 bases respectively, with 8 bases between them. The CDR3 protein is CASSWGAEAFF. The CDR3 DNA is TGTGCCAGCAGCTGGGGGGCTGAAGCTTTCTTT.

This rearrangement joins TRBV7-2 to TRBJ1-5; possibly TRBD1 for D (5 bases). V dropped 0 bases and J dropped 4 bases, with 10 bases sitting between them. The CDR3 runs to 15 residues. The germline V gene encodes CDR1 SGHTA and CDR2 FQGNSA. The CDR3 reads CASSLATGLNQPQHF. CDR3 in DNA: TGTGCCAGCAGCTTAGCGACGGGGCTGAATCAGCCCCAGCATTTT.

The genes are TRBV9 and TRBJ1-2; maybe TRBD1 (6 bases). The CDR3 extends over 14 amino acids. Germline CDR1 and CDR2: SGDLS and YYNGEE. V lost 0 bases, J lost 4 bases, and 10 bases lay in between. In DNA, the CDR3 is TGTGCCAGCAGCGTAGGGACAGAAGGCTATGGCTACACCTTC. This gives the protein CASSVGTEGYGYTF.

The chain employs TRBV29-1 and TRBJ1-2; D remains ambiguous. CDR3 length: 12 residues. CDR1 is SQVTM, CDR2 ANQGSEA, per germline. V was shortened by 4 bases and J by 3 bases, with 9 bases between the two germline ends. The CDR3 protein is CSVVEGDYGYTF. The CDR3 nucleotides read TGCAGCGTTGTAGAGGGCGACTATGGCTACACCTTC.

The CDR3: CASSFSYIGEETQYF. The CDR3 coding sequence is TGTGCCAGCAGTTTCAGTTATATAGGGGAAGAGACCCAGTACTTC. The rearrangement links TRBV28 to TRBJ2-5; a possible D gene is TRBD1 (5 bases). Trimming removed 3 bases from V and 3 bases from J, with 14 bases in between. In germline, CDR1 is MDHEN, CDR2 SYDVKM. CDR3 size: 15 residues. Together with reference TRBV28 and TRBJ2-5, the CDR3 gives the full variable domain: DVKVTQSSRYLVKRTGEKVFLECVQDMDHENMFWYRQDPGLGLRLIYFSYDVKMKEKGDIPEGYSVSREKKERFSLILESASTNQTSMYLCASSFSYIGEETQYFGPGTRLLVL.

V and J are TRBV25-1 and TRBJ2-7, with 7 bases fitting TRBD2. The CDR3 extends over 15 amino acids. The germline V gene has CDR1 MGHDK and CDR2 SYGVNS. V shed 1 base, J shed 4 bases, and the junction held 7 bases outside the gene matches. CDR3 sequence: CASSESQRGLYEQYF. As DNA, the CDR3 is TGTGCCAGCAGTGAATCGCAGCGGGGATTATACGAGCAGTACTTC.

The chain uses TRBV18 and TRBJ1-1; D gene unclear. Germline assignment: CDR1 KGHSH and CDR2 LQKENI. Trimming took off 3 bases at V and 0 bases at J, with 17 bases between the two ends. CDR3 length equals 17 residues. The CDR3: CASSPSAIRELNTEAFF. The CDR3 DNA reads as TGTGCCAGCTCACCGTCTGCAATCCGGGAACTGAACACTGAAGCTTTCTTT.

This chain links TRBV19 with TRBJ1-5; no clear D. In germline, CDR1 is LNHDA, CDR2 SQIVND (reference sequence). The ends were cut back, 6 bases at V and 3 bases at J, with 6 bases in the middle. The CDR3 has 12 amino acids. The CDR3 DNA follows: TGTGCCAGTAGGGACCCCAATCAGCCCCAGCATTTT. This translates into CASRDPNQPQHF.

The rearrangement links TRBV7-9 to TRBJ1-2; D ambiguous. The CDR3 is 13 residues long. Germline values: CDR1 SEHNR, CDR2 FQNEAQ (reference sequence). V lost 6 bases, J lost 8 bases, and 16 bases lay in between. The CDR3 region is CASRSAPRRGYTF. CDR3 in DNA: TGTGCCAGCAGGTCAGCACCCCGTAGGGGCTACACCTTC.

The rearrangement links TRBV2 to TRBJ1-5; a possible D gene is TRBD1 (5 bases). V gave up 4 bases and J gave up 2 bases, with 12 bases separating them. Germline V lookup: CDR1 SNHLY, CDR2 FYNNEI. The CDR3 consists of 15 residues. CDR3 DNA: TGTGCCAGCAGTGGAGGGGCGCGCGGCAATCAGCCCCAGCATTTT. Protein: CASSGGARGNQPQHF.

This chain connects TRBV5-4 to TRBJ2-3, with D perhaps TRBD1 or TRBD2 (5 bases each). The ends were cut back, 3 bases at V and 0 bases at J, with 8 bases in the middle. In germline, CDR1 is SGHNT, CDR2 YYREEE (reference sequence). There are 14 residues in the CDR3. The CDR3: CASSWDGSTDTQYF. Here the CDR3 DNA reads TGTGCCAGCAGCTGGGACGGCAGCACAGATACGCAGTATTTT.

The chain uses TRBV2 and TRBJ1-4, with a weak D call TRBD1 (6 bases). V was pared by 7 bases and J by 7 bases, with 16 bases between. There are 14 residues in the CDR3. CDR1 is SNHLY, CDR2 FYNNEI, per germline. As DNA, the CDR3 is TGTGCCAGCACCCGGTCGGGGGGGCTTGAAAAACTGTTTTTT. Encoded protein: CASTRSGGLEKLFF.

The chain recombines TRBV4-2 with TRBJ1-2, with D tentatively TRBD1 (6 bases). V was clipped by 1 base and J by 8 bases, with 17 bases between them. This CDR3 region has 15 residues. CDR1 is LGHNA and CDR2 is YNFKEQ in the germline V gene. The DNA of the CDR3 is TGTGCCAGCAGCCAAGTTACTACAGGGACCCCAGGCTACACCTTC. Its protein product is CASSQVTTGTPGYTF.

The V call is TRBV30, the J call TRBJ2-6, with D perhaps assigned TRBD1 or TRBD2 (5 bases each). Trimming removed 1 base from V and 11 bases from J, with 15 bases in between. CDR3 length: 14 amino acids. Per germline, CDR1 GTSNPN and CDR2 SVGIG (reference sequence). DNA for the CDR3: TGTGCCTGGAGTGGAAGGGGACCATCGGACGTCCTGACTTTC. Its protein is CAWSGRGPSDVLTF. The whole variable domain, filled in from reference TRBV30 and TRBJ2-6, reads SQTIHQWPATLVQPVGSPLSLECTVEGTSNPNLYWYRQAAGRGLQLLFYSVGIGQISSEVPQNLSASRPQDRQFILSSKKLLLSDSGFYLCAWSGRGPSDVLTFGAGSRLTVL.

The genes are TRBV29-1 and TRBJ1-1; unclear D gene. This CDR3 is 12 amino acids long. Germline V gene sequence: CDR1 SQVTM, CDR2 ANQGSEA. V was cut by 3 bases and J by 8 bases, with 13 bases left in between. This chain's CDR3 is CSVEYVGYEAFF. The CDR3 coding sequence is TGCAGCGTTGAGTATGTTGGGTACGAAGCTTTCTTT.

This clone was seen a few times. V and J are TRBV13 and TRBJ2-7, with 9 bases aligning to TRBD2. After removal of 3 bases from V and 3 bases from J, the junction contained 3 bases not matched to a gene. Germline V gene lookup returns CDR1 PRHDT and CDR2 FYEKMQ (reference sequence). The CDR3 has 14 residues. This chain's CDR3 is CASSFSGGYYEQYF. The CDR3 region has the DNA TGTGCCAGCAGCTTTAGCGGGGGTTACTACGAGCAGTACTTC.

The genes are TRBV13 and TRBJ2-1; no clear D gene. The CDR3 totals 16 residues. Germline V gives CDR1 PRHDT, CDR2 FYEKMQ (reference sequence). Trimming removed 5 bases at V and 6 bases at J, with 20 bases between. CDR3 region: CASSDDPSFGGNEQFF. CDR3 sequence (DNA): TGTGCCAGCAGCGACGACCCCAGTTTTGGCGGCAATGAGCAGTTCTTC.

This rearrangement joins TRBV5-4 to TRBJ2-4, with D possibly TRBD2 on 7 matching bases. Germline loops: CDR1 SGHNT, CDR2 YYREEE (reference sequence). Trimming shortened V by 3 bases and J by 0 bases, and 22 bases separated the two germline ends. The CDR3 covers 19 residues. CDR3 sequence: CASSWGPWGGPLAKNIQYF. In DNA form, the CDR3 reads TGTGCCAGCAGCTGGGGCCCATGGGGGGGGCCTTTAGCCAAAAACATTCAGTACTTC.

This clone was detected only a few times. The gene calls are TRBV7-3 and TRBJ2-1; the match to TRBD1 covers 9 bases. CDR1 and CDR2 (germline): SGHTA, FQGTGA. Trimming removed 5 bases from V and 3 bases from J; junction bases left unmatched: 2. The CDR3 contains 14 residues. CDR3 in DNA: TGTGCCAGCAGCCTGGGACAGGGCTACAATGAGCAGTTCTTC. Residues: CASSLGQGYNEQFF.

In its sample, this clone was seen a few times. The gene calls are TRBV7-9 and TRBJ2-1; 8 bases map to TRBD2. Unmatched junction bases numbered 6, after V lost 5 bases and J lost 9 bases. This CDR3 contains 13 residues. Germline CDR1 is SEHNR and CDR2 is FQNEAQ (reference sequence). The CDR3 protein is CASSLPTSVEQFF. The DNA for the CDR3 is TGTGCCAGCAGCCTACCGACTAGCGTTGAGCAGTTCTTC.

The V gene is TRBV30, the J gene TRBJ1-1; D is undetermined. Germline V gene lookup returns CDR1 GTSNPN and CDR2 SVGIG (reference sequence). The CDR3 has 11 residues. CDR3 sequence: CATSGNTEAFF. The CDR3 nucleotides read TGTGCGACCTCCGGGAACACTGAAGCTTTCTTT.

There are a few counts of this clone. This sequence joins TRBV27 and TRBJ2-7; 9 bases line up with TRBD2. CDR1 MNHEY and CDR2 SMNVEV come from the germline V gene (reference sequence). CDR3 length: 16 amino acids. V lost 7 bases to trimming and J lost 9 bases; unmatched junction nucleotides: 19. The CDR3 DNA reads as TGTGCCAGCACCTCCCTCCAGACTAGCGGAGACCTACGGCAGTACTTC. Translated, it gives CASTSLQTSGDLRQYF.

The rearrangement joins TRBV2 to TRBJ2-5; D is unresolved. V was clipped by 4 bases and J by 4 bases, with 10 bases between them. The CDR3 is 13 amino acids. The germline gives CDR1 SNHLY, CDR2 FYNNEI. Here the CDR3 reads CASSVLERETQYF. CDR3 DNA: TGTGCCAGCAGTGTTTTGGAAAGAGAGACCCAGTACTTC.

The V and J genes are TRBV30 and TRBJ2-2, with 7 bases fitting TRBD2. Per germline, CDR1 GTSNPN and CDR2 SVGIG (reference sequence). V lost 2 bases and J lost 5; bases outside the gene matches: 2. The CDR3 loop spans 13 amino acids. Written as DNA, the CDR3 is TGTGCCTGGAGTCTAGCGGCTACCGGGGAGCTGTTTTTT. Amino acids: CAWSLAATGELFF.

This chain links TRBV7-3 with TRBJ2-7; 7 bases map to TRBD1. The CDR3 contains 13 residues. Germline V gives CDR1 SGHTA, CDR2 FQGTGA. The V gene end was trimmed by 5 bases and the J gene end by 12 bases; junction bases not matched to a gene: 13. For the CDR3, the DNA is TGTGCCAGCAGCACAGGGGACGGAAAAATCCTGTACTTC. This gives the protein CASSTGDGKILYF.

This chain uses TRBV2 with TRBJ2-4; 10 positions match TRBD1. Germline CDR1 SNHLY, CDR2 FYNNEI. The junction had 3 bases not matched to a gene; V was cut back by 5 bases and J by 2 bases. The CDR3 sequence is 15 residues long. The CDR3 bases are TGTGCCAGCAGTTGGGACAGGGGAACCAAAAACATTCAGTACTTC. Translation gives CASSWDRGTKNIQYF.

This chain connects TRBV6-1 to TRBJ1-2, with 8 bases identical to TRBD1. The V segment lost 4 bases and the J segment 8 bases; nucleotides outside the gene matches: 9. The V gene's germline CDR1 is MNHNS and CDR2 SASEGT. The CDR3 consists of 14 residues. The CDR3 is CASSVRWTGSGYTF. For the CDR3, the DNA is TGTGCCAGCAGTGTCCGGTGGACAGGGTCAGGCTACACCTTC.